The T cell receptor (beta chain) described here comes from a study of human T cells and chemical hapten exposure. Whole-study context: Upper inner arm skin measuring about 2 cm by about 2 cm received 2% DPC for sensitization. A mostly female patient group had alopecia areata, totalis or universalis. Mainly, slight library volume differences in the pool made TCR yields vary. Study results and caveats: While controls formed fewer of them, expanded TCRs formed significantly more large CDR3 similarity clusters.

TCRdb fed the RACE reads into MiXCR, producing one record per CDR3 protein. Seen here are about 69,000 distinct CDR3 sequences, around a tenth observed once, and the top ten hold about 6.6%. Ten or more counts support this clonotype. The antigen is undetermined. The CDR3 spans 12 residues. Germline CDR1 and CDR2: SQVTM and ANQGSEA. Trimming cost V 5 bases and J 0 bases, with 5 bases left between them. Noted time point: patch test 2, 6 weeks after DPC sensitization. Stated treatment: therapeutic diphenylcyclopropenone sensitization with weekly scalp DPC. This receptor was taken from a woman aged 45 to 65 with alopecia areata. Some clones in this sample may be carry-over from other donors' samples. Sequenced here: whole blood, sampled in connection with sensitization to the hapten diphenylcyclopropenone (DPC). The chain uses TRBV29-1 and TRBJ1-5; D is uncertain. CDR3 amino acids: CSVSNSNQPQHF. For the CDR3, the DNA is TGCAGCGTTTCTAATAGCAATCAGCCCCAGCATTTT.